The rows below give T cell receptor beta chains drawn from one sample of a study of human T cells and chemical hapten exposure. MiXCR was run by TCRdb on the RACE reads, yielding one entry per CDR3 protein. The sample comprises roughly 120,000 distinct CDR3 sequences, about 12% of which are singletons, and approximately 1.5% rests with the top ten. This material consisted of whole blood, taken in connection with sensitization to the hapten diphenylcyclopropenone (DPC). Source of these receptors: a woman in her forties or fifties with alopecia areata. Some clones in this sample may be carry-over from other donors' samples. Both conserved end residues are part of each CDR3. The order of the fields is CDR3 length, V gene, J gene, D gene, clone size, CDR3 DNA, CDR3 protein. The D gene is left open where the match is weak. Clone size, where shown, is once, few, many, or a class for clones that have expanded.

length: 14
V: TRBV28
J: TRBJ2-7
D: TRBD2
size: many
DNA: TGTGCCAGCAGTTTCTTAGCGGGGAATGCCGAGCAGTACTTC
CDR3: CASSFLAGNAEQYF

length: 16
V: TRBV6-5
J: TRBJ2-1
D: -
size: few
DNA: TGTGCCAGCAGTTCCGGACGGGACGCTAGGGGTAATGAGCAGTTCTTC
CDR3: CASSSGRDARGNEQFF

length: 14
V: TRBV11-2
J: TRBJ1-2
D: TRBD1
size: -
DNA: TGTGCCAGCAGCAAGACAGGGCCTAACTATGGCTACACCTTC
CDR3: CASSKTGPNYGYTF

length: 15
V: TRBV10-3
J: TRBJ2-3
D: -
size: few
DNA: TGTGCCATCAGTGAGTATGAGGGGATGCCAGATACGCAGTATTTT
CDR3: CAISEYEGMPDTQYF

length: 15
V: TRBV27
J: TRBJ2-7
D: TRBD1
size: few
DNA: TGTGCCAGCAGTCTATACAGGGGGGTTACCTACGAGCAGTACTTC
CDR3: CASSLYRGVTYEQYF

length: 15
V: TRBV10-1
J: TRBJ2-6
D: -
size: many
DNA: TGCGCCAGCAGTGAGTCGGTTACTGGGGCCAACGTCCTGACTTTC
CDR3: CASSESVTGANVLTF

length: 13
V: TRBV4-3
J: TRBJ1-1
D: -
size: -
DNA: TGCGCCAGCAGCCCATACTTGAACACTGAAGCTTTCTTT
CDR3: CASSPYLNTEAFF

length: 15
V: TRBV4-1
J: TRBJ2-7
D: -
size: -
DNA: TGCGCCAGCAGCCAAGTAAGTCCAGGGAACCACGAGCAGTACTTC
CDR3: CASSQVSPGNHEQYF

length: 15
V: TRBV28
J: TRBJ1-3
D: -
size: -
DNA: TGTGCCAGCAGCCACTCGGCAGGATCCCGAAACACCATATATTTT
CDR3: CASSHSAGSRNTIYF

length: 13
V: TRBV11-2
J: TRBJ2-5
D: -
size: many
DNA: TGTGCCAGCAGCCCTGGAGGGACAGAGACCCAGTACTTC
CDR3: CASSPGGTETQYF

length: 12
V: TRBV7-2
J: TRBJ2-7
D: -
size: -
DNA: TGTGCCAGCAGCTCCTATCTCCACGAGCAGTACTTC
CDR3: CASSSYLHEQYF

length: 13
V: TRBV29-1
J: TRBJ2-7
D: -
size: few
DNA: TGCAGCGTAGAAAGAGCAGGGGTCCACGAGCAGTACTTC
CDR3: CSVERAGVHEQYF

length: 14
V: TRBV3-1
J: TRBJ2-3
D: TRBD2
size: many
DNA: TGTGCCAGCAGCTCCCCGGGACTAGAAGATACGCAGTATTTT
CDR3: CASSSPGLEDTQYF

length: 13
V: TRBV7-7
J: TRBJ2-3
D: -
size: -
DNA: TGTGCCAGCAGCTCCTCAGGGAGCGATACGCAGTATTTT
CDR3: CASSSSGSDTQYF

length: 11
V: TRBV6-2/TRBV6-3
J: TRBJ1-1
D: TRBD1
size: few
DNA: TGTGCCATCGGACAGGGCACTGAAGCTTTCTTT
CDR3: CAIGQGTEAFF

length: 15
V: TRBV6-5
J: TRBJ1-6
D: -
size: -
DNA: TGTGCCAGCAGCCAGCCGGACAAAGTGGGTTCACCCCTCCACTTT
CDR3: CASSQPDKVGSPLHF

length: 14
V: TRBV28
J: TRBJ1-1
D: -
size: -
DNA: TGTGTCAGCATTACAAGTGTGCTAAACACTGAAGCTTTCTTT
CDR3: CVSITSVLNTEAFF

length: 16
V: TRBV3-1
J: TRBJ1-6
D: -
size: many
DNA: TGTGCCAGCAGCCAAGCAGGGGCCGTCTATAATTCACCCCTCCACTTT
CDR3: CASSQAGAVYNSPLHF

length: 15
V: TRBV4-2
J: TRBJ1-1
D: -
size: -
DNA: TGTGCCAGCAGCCAAGATCCGGTGATGAACACTGAAGCTTTCTTT
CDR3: CASSQDPVMNTEAFF

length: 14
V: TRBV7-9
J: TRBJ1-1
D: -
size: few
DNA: TGTGCCAGCAGCTTAGCGGAAGGAGGCACTGAAGCTTTCTTT
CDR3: CASSLAEGGTEAFF

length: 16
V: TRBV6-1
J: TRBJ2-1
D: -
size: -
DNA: TGTGCCAGCAGTGAAGCAGGGCCAGGGGTCTACAATGAGCAGTTCTTC
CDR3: CASSEAGPGVYNEQFF

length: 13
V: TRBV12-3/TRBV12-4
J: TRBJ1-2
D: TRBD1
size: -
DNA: TGTGCCAGCAGTTGGGGGACAGGCGGTGGCTACACCTTC
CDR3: CASSWGTGGGYTF

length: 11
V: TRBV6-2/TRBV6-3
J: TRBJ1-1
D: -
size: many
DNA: TGTGCCAGCAGTTACTCTGGGAGAGCTTTCTTT
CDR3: CASSYSGRAFF

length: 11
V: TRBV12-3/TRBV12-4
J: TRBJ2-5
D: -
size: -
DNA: TGTGCCAGCAGTAAATGGGGGGCCGAGTACTTC
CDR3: CASSKWGAEYF

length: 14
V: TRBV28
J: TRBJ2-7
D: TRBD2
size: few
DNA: TGTGCCAGCGGCACGGGGGGGACCTCCTACGAGCAGTACTTC
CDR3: CASGTGGTSYEQYF

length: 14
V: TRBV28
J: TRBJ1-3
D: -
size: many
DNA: TGTGCCAGCCTAACAGCTTCTTCTGGAAACACCATATATTTT
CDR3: CASLTASSGNTIYF

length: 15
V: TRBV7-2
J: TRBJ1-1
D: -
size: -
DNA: TGTGCCAGCAGCTTTAGGGGTCTGTTGAACACTGAAGCTTTCTTT
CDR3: CASSFRGLLNTEAFF

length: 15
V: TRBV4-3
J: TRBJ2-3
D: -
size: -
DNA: TGCGCCAGCAGCCAAGGAGGCAGCTTCACAGATACGCAGTATTTT
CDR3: CASSQGGSFTDTQYF

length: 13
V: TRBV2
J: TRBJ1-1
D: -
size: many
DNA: TGTGCCAGCAGTGAAGCACCGACAGGTTCAGCTTTCTTT
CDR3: CASSEAPTGSAFF

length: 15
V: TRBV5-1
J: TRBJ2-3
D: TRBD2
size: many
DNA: TGCGCCAGCAGCTTCTACGGGAGGTCCACAGATACGCAGTATTTT
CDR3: CASSFYGRSTDTQYF

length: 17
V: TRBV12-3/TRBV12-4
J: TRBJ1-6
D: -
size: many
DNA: TGTGCCAGCAGTTCCTCTGACAGGCCCCGATATAATTCACCCCTCCACTTT
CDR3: CASSSSDRPRYNSPLHF

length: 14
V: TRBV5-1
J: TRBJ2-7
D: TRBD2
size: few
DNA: TGCGCCAGCAGCCTGTGGCCAACGGGGGGCGAGCAGTACTTC
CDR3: CASSLWPTGGEQYF

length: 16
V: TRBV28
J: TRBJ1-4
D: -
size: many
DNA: TGTGCCAGCAGCAACCCTGACAGTCAATCTAATGAAAAACTGTTTTTT
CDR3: CASSNPDSQSNEKLFF

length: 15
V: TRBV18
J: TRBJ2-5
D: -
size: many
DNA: TGTGCCAGCTCACCCAACGGGGGACACCAAGAGACCCAGTACTTC
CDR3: CASSPNGGHQETQYF

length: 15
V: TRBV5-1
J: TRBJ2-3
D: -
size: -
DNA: TGCGCCAGCAGCTTGGCCTTCGGCGACACAGATACGCAGTATTTT
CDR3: CASSLAFGDTDTQYF

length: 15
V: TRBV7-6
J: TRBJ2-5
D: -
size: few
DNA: TGTGCCAGCAGCCTGGGTTGGAATCAACAAGAGACCCAGTACTTC
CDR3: CASSLGWNQQETQYF

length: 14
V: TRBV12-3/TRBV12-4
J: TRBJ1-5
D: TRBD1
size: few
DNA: TGTGCCAGCACCGAAGGGGGCGGCAATCAGCCCCAGCATTTT
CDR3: CASTEGGGNQPQHF

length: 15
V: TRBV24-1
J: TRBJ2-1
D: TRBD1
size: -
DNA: TGTGCCACCGTGGCAGGGACAGGGGCCTACAATGAGCAGTTCTTC
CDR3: CATVAGTGAYNEQFF

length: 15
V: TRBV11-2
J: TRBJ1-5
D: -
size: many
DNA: TGTGCCAGCAGCGCACAGGGAGTTGGCAATCAGCCCCAGCATTTT
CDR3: CASSAQGVGNQPQHF

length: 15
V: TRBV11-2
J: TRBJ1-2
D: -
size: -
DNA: TGTGCCAGCAGCTACCGGGACCCAGCTACCTATGGCTACACCTTC
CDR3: CASSYRDPATYGYTF

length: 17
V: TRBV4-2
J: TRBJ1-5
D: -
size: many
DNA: TGTGCCAGCAGCCAAGTGAGGGGGGGGATAAGCAATCAGCCCCAGCATTTT
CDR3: CASSQVRGGISNQPQHF

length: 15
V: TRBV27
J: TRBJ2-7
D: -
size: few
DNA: TGTGCCAGCAGTTTAGCAGGGGCGTCTAACTACGAGCAGTACTTC
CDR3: CASSLAGASNYEQYF

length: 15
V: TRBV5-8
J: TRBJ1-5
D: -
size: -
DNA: TGTGCCAGCAGCTTGGACAGCCATAGCAATCAGCCCCAGCATTTT
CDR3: CASSLDSHSNQPQHF

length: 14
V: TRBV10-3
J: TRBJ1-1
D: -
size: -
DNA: TGTGCCATCAGTGAGTCGGACGTAACACTTGAAGCTTTCTTT
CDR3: CAISESDVTLEAFF

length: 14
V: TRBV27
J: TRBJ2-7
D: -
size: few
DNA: TGTGCCAGCAGTTTGTCGGCAGGGGTGCCCGAGCAGTACTTC
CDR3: CASSLSAGVPEQYF

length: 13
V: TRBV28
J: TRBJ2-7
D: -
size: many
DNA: TGTGCCAGCAGTTCGGGACCGCAGTACGAGCAGTACTTC
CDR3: CASSSGPQYEQYF

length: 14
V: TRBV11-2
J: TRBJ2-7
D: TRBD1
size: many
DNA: TGTGCCAGCACCGCGGACAGGGAAAGGGGCGAGCAGTACTTC
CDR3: CASTADRERGEQYF

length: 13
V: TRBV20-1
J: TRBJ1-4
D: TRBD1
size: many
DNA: TGCAGTGCCCCGGGACAGACCAATGAAAAACTGTTTTTT
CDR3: CSAPGQTNEKLFF

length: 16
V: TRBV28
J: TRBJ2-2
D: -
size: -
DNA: TGTGCCAGCAGATCCCGGGACTTTCCTATCACCGGGGAGCTGTTTTTT
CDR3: CASRSRDFPITGELFF

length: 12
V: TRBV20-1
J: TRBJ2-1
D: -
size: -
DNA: TGCAGTGCGGGTAGCTCCTACAATGAGCAGTTCTTC
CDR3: CSAGSSYNEQFF